What follows is one T cell receptor beta chain and its context. What it binds is not known. The data were obtained in a study of cytomegalovirus exposure and HLA in healthy donors. Study overall: In a previous analysis, around 120 million unique TCR beta sequences were found from roughly 200 million T cells. Of several hundred genotyped donors, 81% grouped in the Caucasian-associated ancestry cluster. Study observations and caveats: Cytomegalovirus-associated TCR beta chains were listed, numbering 150 to 200.

The PCR was carried out with 60 Vbeta primers and 13 Jbeta primers. Measured with immunoSEQ multiplex PCR; TCRdb has only the in-frame clones, and not every one. The sample lists about 120,000 clones; 55% to 65% were seen once. CDR3 length: 14 residues. J lost 3 bases, V lost 11 bases, and 8 bases had no gene match. Germline CDR1 and CDR2: SGHAT and FQNNGV. Material: PBMCs. The chain employs TRBV11-2 and TRBJ2-2; 8 bases agree with TRBD2. The TCR originated in a man aged 35 to 55 in good health and CMV-seropositive. The CDR3 nucleotides read TGTGCCGGAAGCGGGAGCTTGGACACCGGGGAGCTGTTTTTT. Its translation is CAGSGSLDTGELFF.